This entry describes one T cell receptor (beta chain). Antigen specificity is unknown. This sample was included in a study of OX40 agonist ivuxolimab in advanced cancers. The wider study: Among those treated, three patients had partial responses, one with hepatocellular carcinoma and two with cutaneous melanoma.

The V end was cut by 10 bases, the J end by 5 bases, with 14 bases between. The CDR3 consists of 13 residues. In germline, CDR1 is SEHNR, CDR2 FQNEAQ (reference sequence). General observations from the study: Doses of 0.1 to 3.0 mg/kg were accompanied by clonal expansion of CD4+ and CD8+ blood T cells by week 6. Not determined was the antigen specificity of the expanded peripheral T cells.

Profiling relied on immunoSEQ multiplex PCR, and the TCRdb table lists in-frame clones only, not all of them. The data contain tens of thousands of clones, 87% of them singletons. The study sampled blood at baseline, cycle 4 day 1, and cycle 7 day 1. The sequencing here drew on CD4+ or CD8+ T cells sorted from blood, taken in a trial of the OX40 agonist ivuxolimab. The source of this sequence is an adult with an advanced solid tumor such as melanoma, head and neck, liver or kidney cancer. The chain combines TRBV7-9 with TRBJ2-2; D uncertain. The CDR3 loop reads CATRGLLTGELFF. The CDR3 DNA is TGTGCCACCAGAGGCCTCCTGACCGGGGAGCTGTTTTTT.